This TCR beta chain originates from a study of cytomegalovirus exposure and HLA in healthy donors. Overall study results and limits: The finding came from a later analysis; first-cohort TCR clusters tended to co-occur in the approximately 120 validation repertoires. A list of 164 TCR beta chains associated with cytomegalovirus was given.

Here immunoSEQ multiplex PCR was the method, and the copy in TCRdb shows in-frame clones only, minus some. The repertoire consists of tens of thousands of clones, with roughly 90% occurring once and the leading ten covering approximately 2%. Remarks on this clone: The antigen is unknown.

Trimming removed 1 base at V and 4 bases at J, with 8 bases between. The CDR3 has 13 residues. The germline CDR1 and CDR2 sequences are SGHTA and FQGNSA. The sequence came from a man aged 30 to 39 in good health and CMV-seronegative. Sequencing was performed on PBMCs. V is TRBV7-2 and J is TRBJ2-7; D not resolved. The CDR3 reads CASSLVSRYEQYF. In nucleotides, the CDR3 is TGTGCCAGCAGCTTAGTCTCCAGGTACGAGCAGTACTTC.